The next 12 T cell receptor beta chains were all read from a single sample in a study of blood T cells in healthy people across ages. Together with a sample-barcoded 5' primer, a J-beta primer mix was included in a second PCR lasting roughly 6 to 12 cycles. TCRdb used MiXCR to reprocess the 5' RACE reads, holding one entry per CDR3 protein. This repertoire shows some 710,000 distinct CDR3 sequences, roughly 20% found once; its top ten account for about 22%. The specimen sequenced was blood. The receptor source for this set is a man aged 70-80 years in good health.

The chain has TRBV29-1 and TRBJ1-3; no definite D call. CDR1 and CDR2 from the germline V gene are SQVTM and ANQGSEA. The V and J ends lost 4 bases and 1 base respectively, with 8 bases between them. The CDR3 contains 13 residues. The CDR3 spells CSVAETSGNTIYF. For the CDR3, the DNA is TGCAGCGTTGCTGAGACATCTGGAAACACCATATATTTT.

This chain joins TRBV3-1 and TRBJ2-7; no firm D call. The V end was cut by 5 bases, the J end by 2 bases, with 13 bases between. Per germline, CDR1 LGHDT and CDR2 YNNKEL (reference sequence). CDR3 size: 14 residues. This CDR3 is CASSSRFSAYEQYF. The CDR3, as DNA: TGTGCCAGCAGCTCCCGATTTTCTGCCTACGAGCAGTACTTC.

V is TRBV4-2 and J is TRBJ2-3, with D unclear. V lost 0 bases and J 2 bases, leaving 12 bases between the germline ends. The germline V gene encodes CDR1 LGHNA and CDR2 YNFKEQ. The CDR3 extends over 16 amino acids. CDR3 nucleotides: TGTGCCAGCAGCCAAGAGCCACTCTCTCTCACAGATACGCAGTATTTT. The encoded protein is CASSQEPLSLTDTQYF.

This clonotype was detected many times. J is TRBJ1-2 and V is TRBV20-1; D might be TRBD1 (6 bases). In germline, CDR1 is DFQATT, CDR2 SNEGSKA (reference sequence). This CDR3 has 13 amino acids. V lost 4 bases and J lost 4, with 13 bases in between. The CDR3 loop is CSATQGFGYGYTF. CDR3 sequence (DNA): TGCAGTGCTACGCAGGGGTTTGGCTATGGCTACACCTTC.

J is TRBJ2-5 and V is TRBV29-1; the D is unclear. Germline CDR1 and CDR2: SQVTM and ANQGSEA. Trimming took 5 bases from V and 1 from J, leaving 11 bases between them. The CDR3 totals 13 residues. In nucleotides, the CDR3 is TGCAGCGTTTACCGACGCTCCCAAGAGACCCAGTACTTC. This sequence encodes CSVYRRSQETQYF.

The J gene is TRBJ2-1, the V gene TRBV6-2 or TRBV6-3, with TRBD2 matching 11 bases. Per the germline V gene, CDR1 is MNHEY and CDR2 is SVGEGT. Trimming removed 7 bases from V and 1 base from J; junction bases left unmatched: 3. CDR3 length: 15 amino acids. The DNA of the CDR3 is TGTGCCAGCACTAGCGGGGGGTCTTCCTACAATGAGCAGTTCTTC. Protein: CASTSGGSSYNEQFF.

Points on this clonotype: A much larger clone lies one base from this, so it may be a read error. The genes are TRBV12-3 or TRBV12-4 and TRBJ2-3; D gene uncertain. This CDR3 contains 11 residues. Trimming removed 8 bases at V and 4 bases at J, with 7 bases between. The CDR3 is CASLRADTQYF. The CDR3 DNA is TGTGCCAGCCTTCGCGCAGATACGCAGTATTTT.

The gene calls are TRBV6-5 and TRBJ2-7; D unclear. Germline lookup yields CDR1 MNHEY and CDR2 SVGAGI. V gave up 6 bases and J gave up 4 bases, with 19 bases separating them. The CDR3 loop spans 15 amino acids. CDR3 residues: CASRYEYPDGYEQYF. As DNA, the CDR3 is TGTGCCAGCAGGTACGAGTACCCCGATGGGTACGAGCAGTACTTC.

The chain has TRBV12-3 or TRBV12-4 and TRBJ1-2, with D perhaps TRBD1 (6 bases). The CDR3 extends over 14 amino acids. Trimming cost V 8 bases and J 5 bases, with 18 bases left between them. The CDR3 bases are TGTGCCAGCTCTGGGGGCGCCCTGGGGTATGGCTACACCTTC. It is translated as CASSGGALGYGYTF.

As for this clonotype: At one end the junction does not follow the germline gene, possibly because of a read error. CDR3 nucleotides: TGCAGTGCTACTCCCGGACATGGGACCCAGCACTTC. Translated, it gives CSATPGHGTQHF. The chain has TRBV20-1 and TRBJ2-5; D may match TRBD1 or TRBD2 (5 bases each). This CDR3 has 12 amino acids. CDR1 and CDR2 (germline): DFQATT, SNEGSKA (reference sequence).

V is TRBV12-3 or TRBV12-4 and J is TRBJ2-1; TRBD1 might be the D (6 bases). Trimming removed 10 bases from V and 5 bases from J, with 18 bases in between. This CDR3 has 14 amino acids. Here the CDR3 reads CAILLQGFNNEQFF. The CDR3 DNA sequence: TGTGCCATTCTTCTTCAGGGGTTCAACAATGAGCAGTTCTTC.

A few counts support this clonotype. The gene calls are TRBV6-6 and TRBJ2-2, with no clear D. Trimming removed 5 bases at V and 7 bases at J, with 8 bases between. This CDR3 comprises 12 residues. Germline CDR1 and CDR2: MNHNY and SVGAGI (reference sequence). In DNA form, the CDR3 reads TGTGCCAGCAGTCCCCGTCACGGGGAGCTGTTTTTT. This codes for CASSPRHGELFF.